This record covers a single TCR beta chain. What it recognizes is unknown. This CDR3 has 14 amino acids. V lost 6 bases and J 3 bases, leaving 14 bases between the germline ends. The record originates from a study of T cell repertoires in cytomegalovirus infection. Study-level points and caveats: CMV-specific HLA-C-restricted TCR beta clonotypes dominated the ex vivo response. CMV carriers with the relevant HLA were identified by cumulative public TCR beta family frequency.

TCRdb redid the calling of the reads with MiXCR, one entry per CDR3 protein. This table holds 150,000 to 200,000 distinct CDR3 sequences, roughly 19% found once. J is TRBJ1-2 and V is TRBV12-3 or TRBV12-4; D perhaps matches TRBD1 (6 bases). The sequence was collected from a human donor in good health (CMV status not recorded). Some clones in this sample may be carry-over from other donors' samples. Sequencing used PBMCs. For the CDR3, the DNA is TGTGCCAGCAGGAGACAGGATCTCGACTATGGCTACACCTTC. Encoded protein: CASRRQDLDYGYTF.